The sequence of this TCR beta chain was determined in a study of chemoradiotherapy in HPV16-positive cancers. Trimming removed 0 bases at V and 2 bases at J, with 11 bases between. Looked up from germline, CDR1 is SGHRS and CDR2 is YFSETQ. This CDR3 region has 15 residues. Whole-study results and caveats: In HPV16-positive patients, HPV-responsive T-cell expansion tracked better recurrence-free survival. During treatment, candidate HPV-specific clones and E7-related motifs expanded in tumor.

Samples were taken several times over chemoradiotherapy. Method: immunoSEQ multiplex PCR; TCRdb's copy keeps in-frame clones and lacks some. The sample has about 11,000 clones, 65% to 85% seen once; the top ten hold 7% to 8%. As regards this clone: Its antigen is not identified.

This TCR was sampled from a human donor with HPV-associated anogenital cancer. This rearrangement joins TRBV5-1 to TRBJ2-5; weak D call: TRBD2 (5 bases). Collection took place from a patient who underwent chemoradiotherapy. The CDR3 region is CASSLDRAAQETQYF. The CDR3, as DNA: TGCGCCAGCAGCTTGGACAGAGCGGCTCAAGAGACCCAGTACTTC.